Shown below are 18 T cell receptor beta chains from a single sample sequenced in a study of OX40 agonist ivuxolimab in advanced cancers. TCRdb keeps only in-frame clones here, not all; method: immunoSEQ multiplex PCR. The data show approximately 82,000 clones, around 86% seen once. The input for sequencing was CD4+ or CD8+ T cells sorted from blood, taken in a trial of the OX40 agonist ivuxolimab. The receptors originated from an adult with an advanced solid tumor such as melanoma, head and neck, liver or kidney cancer.

This chain's CDR3 is CASSPTGTPTDTQYF. The CDR3 region has the DNA TGTGCCAGCAGTCCCACCGGGACCCCCACAGATACGCAGTATTTT. V and J are TRBV28 and TRBJ2-3, with D possibly being TRBD1 or TRBD2 (5 bases each). V was cut by 5 bases and J by 2 bases, with 14 bases left in between. This CDR3 has 15 amino acids. The germline CDR1 and CDR2 sequences are MDHEN and SYDVKM.

V gene TRBV12-5 combines with J gene TRBJ1-1, with 9 bases identical to TRBD1. This CDR3 has 14 amino acids. V trimming: 6 bases; J trimming: 2 bases; junction bases outside the gene matches: 4. CDR1 and CDR2 (germline): LGHNT, FRNRAP. The CDR3 spells CASGPGQGNTEAFF. In nucleotides, the CDR3 is TGTGCTAGTGGCCCGGGACAGGGAAACACTGAAGCTTTCTTT.

J is TRBJ1-4 and V is TRBV5-1; no clear D gene. This CDR3 is 14 amino acids long. Per germline, CDR1 SGHRS and CDR2 YFSETQ. The V gene lost 0 bases and the J gene lost 4 bases, with 7 bases spanning the gap. CDR3 DNA: TGCGCCAGCAGCTTGGGGCAGTTTAATGAAAAACTGTTTTTT. Its protein product is CASSLGQFNEKLFF.

The gene calls are TRBV5-6 and TRBJ2-3, with D possibly TRBD2 on 6 matching bases. This CDR3 has 14 amino acids. Germline-derived CDR1 and CDR2 are SGHDT and YYEEEE. The V end lost 4 bases, the J end lost 5 bases, and 14 bases lay between the germline ends. Here the CDR3 DNA reads TGTGCCAGCAGCCATGACCCCGGGGGAGATACGCAGTATTTT. Residues: CASSHDPGGDTQYF.

The CDR3 protein is CASSGPGTLLDTQYF. CDR3 coding DNA: TGTGCCAGCAGTGGACCCGGGACTTTGCTAGATACGCAGTATTTT. This chain connects TRBV6-4 to TRBJ2-3; D may be TRBD2 (6 bases). Germline V gene sequence: CDR1 MRHNA, CDR2 SNTAGT. The CDR3 extends over 15 amino acids. The V end lost 4 bases, the J end lost 5 bases, and 16 bases lay between the germline ends.

The J gene is TRBJ2-3, the V gene TRBV5-1; D is ambiguous. This CDR3 contains 15 residues. Trimming left V 0 bases short and J 0 bases short, with 8 bases between. In germline, CDR1 is SGHRS, CDR2 YFSETQ. CDR3 amino acids: CASSLGLVSTDTQYF. The CDR3 DNA reads TGCGCCAGCAGCTTGGGTCTCGTTAGCACAGATACGCAGTATTTT.

This sequence joins TRBV5-6 and TRBJ2-3; D unresolved. In germline, CDR1 is SGHDT, CDR2 YYEEEE. CDR3 length: 15 residues. The V and J ends lost 5 bases and 0 bases respectively, with 13 bases between them. CDR3 amino acids: CASSSPERSTDTQYF. CDR3 coding DNA: TGTGCCAGCAGTTCGCCGGAAAGAAGCACAGATACGCAGTATTTT.

V and J are TRBV5-8 and TRBJ1-3; TRBD1 might be the D (5 bases). Germline V gene data show CDR1 as SGHTS and CDR2 as YDEGEE. This CDR3 region has 16 residues. V was pared by 4 bases and J by 0 bases, with 14 bases between. CDR3 DNA: TGTGCCAGCAGCCGGATAGACGGGGCCTCTGGAAACACCATATATTTT. Translated: CASSRIDGASGNTIYF.

The chain couples TRBV6-1 to TRBJ2-7, with TRBD1 identical over 9 bases. V lost 4 bases to trimming and J lost 0 bases; unmatched junction nucleotides: 10. CDR1 MNHNS and CDR2 SASEGT come from the germline V gene. The CDR3 contains 17 residues. The CDR3 loop reads CASSVRTGAASSYEQYF. CDR3 nucleotide sequence: TGTGCCAGCAGTGTACGGACAGGGGCCGCGAGCTCCTACGAGCAGTACTTC.

The chain employs TRBV21-1 and TRBJ2-2; TRBD1 is taken as the D call from the table, unchecked against the DNA. TRBV21-1 is reported as a pseudogene. The CDR3 length is 15 residues. This CDR3 reads CASSKAERGQGELFF. CDR3 nucleotide sequence: TGTGCCAGCAGCAAAGCGGAGAGGGGGCAGGGGGAGCTGTTTTTT.

The chain carries TRBV5-1 and TRBJ2-7; tentatively, D is TRBD2 (6 bases). CDR1 is SGHRS, CDR2 YFSETQ, per germline. V dropped 0 bases and J dropped 3 bases, with 10 bases sitting between them. This CDR3 has 14 residues. The chain's CDR3 is CASSLGDWYYEQYF. The CDR3 DNA sequence: TGCGCCAGCAGCTTGGGGGACTGGTACTACGAGCAGTACTTC.

This chain uses TRBV19 with TRBJ1-5; the match to TRBD1 covers 7 bases. CDR3 length: 14 amino acids. The germline V gene encodes CDR1 LNHDA and CDR2 SQIVND (reference sequence). The J segment lost 8 bases and the V segment lost 6 bases, leaving 10 bases of the junction unmatched. In DNA, the CDR3 is TGTGCCAGTAGCCAGAACAGGGGTCGGAAGCCCCAGCATTTT. This encodes CASSQNRGRKPQHF.

The chain recombines TRBV7-9 with TRBJ2-1, with D unresolved. The germline gives CDR1 SEHNR, CDR2 FQNEAQ (reference sequence). The CDR3 spans 12 residues. The germline V and J ends were trimmed by 0 bases and 9 bases, with 6 bases remaining between them. In nucleotides, the CDR3 is TGTGCCAGCAGCTTAGCGGAGTCTGAGCAGTTCTTC. It specifies CASSLAESEQFF.

The chain employs TRBV5-1 and TRBJ2-2; 10 bases are a match to TRBD2. There are 15 residues in the CDR3. The germline V gene encodes CDR1 SGHRS and CDR2 YFSETQ. Trimming removed 4 bases from V and 7 bases from J; junction bases left unmatched: 7. This CDR3 is CASSPGTSVFGELFF. The CDR3 DNA reads as TGCGCCAGCAGCCCCGGGACTAGCGTTTTCGGGGAGCTGTTTTTT.

CDR3 bases: TGTGCCAGCAGCTTGGTCGGGGAGGGGAACACTGAAGCTTTCTTT. It translates to CASSLVGEGNTEAFF. The gene calls are TRBV5-4 and TRBJ1-1; D is unclear. Germline V lookup: CDR1 SGHNT, CDR2 YYREEE (reference sequence). The CDR3 is made up of 15 amino acids. V gave up 0 bases and J gave up 1 base, with 10 bases separating them.

A few counts support this clone. The chain recombines TRBV7-6 with TRBJ2-1, with 8 bases fitting TRBD1. Trimming removed 5 bases from V and 0 bases from J; junction bases left unmatched: 3. The CDR3 has 15 residues. Per germline, CDR1 SGHVS and CDR2 FNYEAQ. The CDR3 region is CASSPGGGSYNEQFF. CDR3 bases: TGTGCCAGCAGCCCAGGGGGCGGCTCCTACAATGAGCAGTTCTTC.

The genes are TRBV19 and TRBJ2-7; 9 nucleotides align to TRBD1. Per the germline V gene, CDR1 is LNHDA and CDR2 is SQIVND (reference sequence). The CDR3 runs to 14 residues. With V trimmed by 4 bases and J by 2 bases, 3 bases remained unmatched. The CDR3 here is CASSTGTGPYEQYF. DNA for the CDR3: TGTGCCAGTAGTACCGGGACAGGGCCCTACGAGCAGTACTTC.

This chain's CDR3 is CASSSRTGGVSNYGYTF. CDR3 bases: TGTGCCAGCAGCTCTCGGACAGGGGGAGTCTCCAACTATGGCTACACCTTC. The chain has TRBV7-2 and TRBJ1-2; 10 nucleotides align to TRBD1. CDR3 size: 17 residues. Unmatched junction bases numbered 10, after V lost 4 bases and J lost 2 bases. The germline V gene has CDR1 SGHTA and CDR2 FQGNSA.